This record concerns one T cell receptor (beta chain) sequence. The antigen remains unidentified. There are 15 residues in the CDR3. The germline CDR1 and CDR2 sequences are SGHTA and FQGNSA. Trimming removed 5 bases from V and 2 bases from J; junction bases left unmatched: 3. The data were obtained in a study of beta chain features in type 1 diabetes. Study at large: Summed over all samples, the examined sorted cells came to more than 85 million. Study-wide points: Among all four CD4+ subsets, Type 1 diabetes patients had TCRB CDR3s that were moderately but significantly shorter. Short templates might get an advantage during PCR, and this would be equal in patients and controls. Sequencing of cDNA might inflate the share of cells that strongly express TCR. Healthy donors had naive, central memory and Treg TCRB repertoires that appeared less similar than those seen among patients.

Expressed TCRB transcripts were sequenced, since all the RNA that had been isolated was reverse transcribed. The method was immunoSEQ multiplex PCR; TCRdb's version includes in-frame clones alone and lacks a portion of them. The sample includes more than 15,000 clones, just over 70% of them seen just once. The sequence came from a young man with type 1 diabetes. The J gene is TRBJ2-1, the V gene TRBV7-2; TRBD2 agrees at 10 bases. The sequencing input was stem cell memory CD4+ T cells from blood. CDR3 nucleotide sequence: TGTGCCAGCAGCACAAGCGGGGGGGCCTACAATGAGCAGTTCTTC. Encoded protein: CASSTSGGAYNEQFF. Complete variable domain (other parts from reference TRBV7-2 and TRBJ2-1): GAGVSQSPSNKVTEKGKDVELRCDPISGHTALYWYRQSLGQGLEFLIYFQGNSAPDKSGLPSDRFSAERTGGSVSTLTIQRTQQEDSAVYLCASSTSGGAYNEQFFGPGTRLTVL.